This T cell receptor (beta chain) came from a study of neurological immune-mediated disorders. The time point denotes: technical triplicate 3. TCRdb used MiXCR to reprocess the 5' RACE reads, holding one entry per CDR3 protein. This table has under 45,000 distinct CDR3 sequences, 20% to 25% appearing once. Germline values: CDR1 ENHRY, CDR2 SYGVKD. Deletions cut 7 bases from V and 5 bases from J, with 21 bases between. The CDR3 is 15 amino acids. J is TRBJ2-7 and V is TRBV10-3; no reliable D call. The clonotype was recovered from a man aged 60 to 75 with HTLV-1-associated myelopathy (HAM/TSP). Specimen: PBMCs. The CDR3 region has the DNA TGTGCCATCAATGGGGATGGCTCATCGGGCGACGAGCAGTACTTC. It specifies CAINGDGSSGDEQYF.